The 14 T cell receptor beta chains below come from one sample, sequenced in a study of blood T cell repertoires in COVID-19. Sequencing was performed with immunoSEQ multiplex PCR; in TCRdb, only in-frame clones are kept and a portion is missing. The sample lists 100,000 to 150,000 clones; approximately 79% were seen once. The sample taken for sequencing was PBMCs or T cells enriched from blood (not recorded which). The source of these receptors is a man aged 40-49 years with acute COVID-19.

The chain joins TRBV5-1 to TRBJ2-1; 8 bases map to TRBD2. Trimming took 4 bases from V and 8 from J; bases not matched to a gene: 8. CDR1 and CDR2 (germline): SGHRS, YFSETQ. This CDR3 has 14 amino acids. The CDR3 loop reads CASSVGLVIDEQFF. The CDR3 DNA reads TGCGCCAGCAGCGTGGGACTAGTGATTGATGAGCAGTTCTTC.

The chain has TRBV9 and TRBJ2-1, with 14 bases identical to TRBD2. The V gene's germline CDR1 is SGDLS and CDR2 YYNGEE. The CDR3 contains 18 residues. The V segment lost 0 bases and the J segment 6 bases; nucleotides outside the gene matches: 8. The CDR3 here is CASSVASTSGGAGNEQFF. The CDR3 DNA sequence: TGTGCCAGCAGCGTAGCTTCGACTAGCGGGGGGGCCGGCAATGAGCAGTTCTTC. Variable domain in full (rest from reference TRBV9 and TRBJ2-1): DSGVTQTPKHLITATGQRVTLRCSPRSGDLSVYWYQQSLDQGLQFLIQYYNGEERAKGNILERFSAQQFPDLHSELNLSSLELGDSALYFCASSVASTSGGAGNEQFFGPGTRLTVL.

The CDR3 DNA follows: TGTGCCAGCAGGGCGGGGAGCCAGACGCAGTATTTT. As protein: CASRAGSQTQYF. The genes are TRBV5-6 and TRBJ2-3; weak D call: TRBD2 (6 bases). The germline V gene encodes CDR1 SGHDT and CDR2 YYEEEE. V was pared by 5 bases and J by 9 bases, with 13 bases between. The CDR3 sequence is 12 residues long.

This rearrangement joins TRBV28 to TRBJ1-2; D may be TRBD1 (6 bases). This CDR3 has 15 amino acids. Trimming removed 2 bases at V and 4 bases at J, with 14 bases between. Germline CDR1 reads MDHEN; CDR2 reads SYDVKM. CDR3 loop: CASSLATTGPYGYTF. Here the CDR3 DNA reads TGTGCCAGCAGTTTAGCTACGACAGGACCCTATGGCTACACCTTC.

This rearrangement joins TRBV27 to TRBJ2-7, with 7 bases that match TRBD2. The V and J ends lost 2 bases and 1 base, in that order; junction bases with no gene match: 5. This CDR3 is 15 amino acids long. Per the germline V gene, CDR1 is MNHEY and CDR2 is SMNVEV (reference sequence). The CDR3 protein is CASSLKPSGSYEQYF. The CDR3 DNA sequence: TGTGCCAGCAGTTTAAAGCCTAGCGGATCCTACGAGCAGTACTTC.

The V and J genes are TRBV19 and TRBJ2-2; 7 nucleotides align to TRBD2. CDR3 length: 16 residues. Germline-derived CDR1 and CDR2 are LNHDA and SQIVND (reference sequence). J was trimmed by 1 base and V by 8 bases; bases with no gene match: 10. The chain's CDR3 is CASSKRELLNTGELFF. DNA of the CDR3: TGTGCCAGTTCGAAGCGGGAACTATTGAACACCGGGGAGCTGTTTTTT.

The gene calls are TRBV28 and TRBJ1-1; 8 positions match TRBD1. Germline CDR1 reads MDHEN; CDR2 reads SYDVKM. Trimming at V came to 7 bases and at J to 1 base, leaving 5 bases not matched to a gene. This CDR3 contains 14 residues. The CDR3 coding sequence is TGTGCCAGCACCCCTGGGACAGGGAACACTGAAGCTTTCTTT. This sequence encodes CASTPGTGNTEAFF.

The CDR3 sequence: CASSSIPSQETQYF. Written as DNA, the CDR3 is TGTGCCAGCAGCTCCATTCCCAGCCAAGAGACCCAGTACTTC. The V call is TRBV7-8, the J call TRBJ2-5; D remains unclear. Trimming removed 4 bases from V and 1 base from J, with 10 bases in between. Per germline, CDR1 SGHVS and CDR2 FQNEAQ. The CDR3 covers 14 residues.

This rearrangement joins TRBV7-2 to TRBJ1-1; D gene unclear. The CDR3 totals 11 residues. Trimming took 2 bases from V and 10 from J, leaving 8 bases between them. CDR1 and CDR2 (germline): SGHTA, FQGNSA. CDR3 protein: CASSLRQVAFF. The CDR3, as DNA: TGTGCCAGCAGCTTACGTCAGGTAGCTTTCTTT.

The rearrangement links TRBV10-1 to TRBJ2-1; 7 nucleotides match TRBD2. CDR3 size: 14 residues. Germline assignment: CDR1 WNHNN and CDR2 SYGVQD (reference sequence). Unmatched junction bases numbered 7, after V lost 4 bases and J lost 7 bases. This CDR3 reads CASSVGGGQNEQFF. The CDR3 DNA is TGCGCCAGCAGTGTTGGGGGGGGTCAAAATGAGCAGTTCTTC.

This clone occurred once. The gene calls are TRBV30 and TRBJ1-2; D is ambiguous. Deletions cut 3 bases from V and 5 bases from J, with 7 bases between. Germline assignment: CDR1 GTSNPN and CDR2 SVGIG (reference sequence). This CDR3 has 11 amino acids. CDR3 in amino acids: CAWSLSYGYTF. For the CDR3, the DNA is TGTGCCTGGAGCCTATCATATGGCTACACCTTC.

The sample holds a few counts of this clone. The chain couples TRBV6-5 to TRBJ2-7, with 10 positions matching TRBD2. The V gene's germline CDR1 is MNHEY and CDR2 SVGAGI. The CDR3 runs 15 residues. Losses at the gene ends were 5 bases for V and 2 bases for J; bases not matched to a gene: 6. CDR3 in DNA: TGTGCCAGCAGTCCGACTAGCGGGCTACCCTACGAGCAGTACTTC. This encodes CASSPTSGLPYEQYF.

As concerns this clone: Compared with germline, one end of the junction differs, possibly owing to a read error. This chain links TRBV5-4 with TRBJ2-1, with D possibly being TRBD2 (5 bases). The CDR3 covers 15 residues. From germline, CDR1 is SGHNT and CDR2 YYREEE (reference sequence). CDR3 in amino acids: CASSLRLPGENGQFF. In DNA form, the CDR3 reads TGTGCCAGCAGCTTGAGGCTACCCGGGGAAAATGGGCAGTTCTTC. The variable domain in full, completed from reference TRBV5-4 and TRBJ2-1, reads ETGVTQSPTHLIKTRGQQVTLRCSSQSGHNTVSWYQQALGQGPQFIFQYYREEENGRGNFPPRFSGLQFPNYSSELNVNALELDDSALYLCASSLRLPGENGQFFGPGTRLTVL.

The V call is TRBV3-1 (or the pseudogene TRBV3-2), the J call TRBJ2-6; a weak D match, TRBD2 (5 bases). This CDR3 has 15 residues. The germline gives CDR1 LGHDT, CDR2 YNNKEL (reference sequence). V gave up 0 bases and J gave up 2 bases, with 5 bases separating them. The CDR3 loop reads CASSQEGAGANVLTF. The CDR3 DNA is TGTGCCAGCAGCCAAGAGGGAGCTGGGGCCAACGTCCTGACTTTC.